The 14 T cell receptor beta chains presented below share a single source sample, sequenced in a study of Ad26.COV2.S vaccination and SARS-CoV-2 variants. Data came from immunoSEQ multiplex PCR; TCRdb stores just in-frame clones and leaves some out. The data contain 450,000 to 550,000 clones, about 88% of them singletons. Treatment in this sample: around 19 received Ad26.COV2.S at low or high dose, single or two shots; roughly five received placebo; per-sample allocation not given. The samples date from day 63 after the first vaccine or placebo injection. The sequences come from peripheral blood, collected in a trial of Ad26.COV2.S vaccine versus placebo. These receptors all come from a person aged 18 to 65 who received the Ad26.COV2.S COVID-19 vaccine or a placebo.

There are a few counts of this clone. The V and J genes are TRBV14 and TRBJ1-3; possibly TRBD1 for D (5 bases). CDR1 is SGHDN and CDR2 is FVKESK in the germline V gene. V was cut by 0 bases and J by 2 bases, with 11 bases left in between. The CDR3 runs to 16 residues. The CDR3 DNA reads as TGTGCCAGCAGCCAAGACTGGGGGACCCCTGGAAACACCATATATTTT. Translated: CASSQDWGTPGNTIYF.

This chain connects TRBV6-1 to TRBJ2-2, with a possible D match to TRBD1 (7 bases). The germline V gene has CDR1 MNHNS and CDR2 SASEGT. Deletions cut 3 bases from V and 5 bases from J, with 13 bases between. This CDR3 region has 15 residues. The CDR3 is CASSDPGGRTGELFF. For the CDR3, the DNA is TGTGCCAGCAGTGATCCAGGGGGGCGGACCGGGGAGCTGTTTTTT.

This clone was counted between two and nine times. CDR3 sequence (DNA): TGCAGCGTTGCGAGGGACAGGGGTCAGCCCCAGCATTTT. It specifies CSVARDRGQPQHF. The genes are TRBV29-1 and TRBJ1-5; TRBD1 matches at 10 bases. V lost 4 bases to trimming and J lost 6 bases; unmatched junction nucleotides: 3. CDR3 length: 13 amino acids. Germline CDR1 and CDR2: SQVTM and ANQGSEA. Full variable domain (missing parts from reference TRBV29-1 and TRBJ1-5): SAVISQKPSRDICQRGTSLTIQCQVDSQVTMMFWYRQQPGQSLTLIATANQGSEATYESGFVIDKFPISRPNLTFSTLTVSNMSPEDSSIYLCSVARDRGQPQHFGDGTRLSIL.

The chain uses TRBV6-2 or TRBV6-3 and TRBJ1-1; 10 positions agree with TRBD1. Germline V lookup: CDR1 MNHEY, CDR2 SVGEGT. The V and J ends lost 6 bases and 2 bases, in that order; junction bases with no gene match: 12. This CDR3 has 17 amino acids. DNA for the CDR3: TGTGCCAGCAGCCAGCGGACAGGGGGTGGCAGAAACACTGAAGCTTTCTTT. Its translation is CASSQRTGGGRNTEAFF.

This chain joins TRBV28 and TRBJ2-7; D is ambiguous. Between the trimmed V and J ends, which lost 0 bases and 2 bases, there was a span of 11 bases. This CDR3 has 15 residues. Germline V gene sequence: CDR1 MDHEN, CDR2 SYDVKM. The CDR3 region is CASSLWAITTYEQYF. The CDR3 DNA is TGTGCCAGCAGTTTATGGGCTATTACTACCTACGAGCAGTACTTC.

The chain employs TRBV5-5 and TRBJ1-1; 8 positions match TRBD1. The CDR3 totals 14 residues. V lost 1 base to trimming and J lost 11 bases; unmatched junction nucleotides: 10. Germline CDR1 reads SGHKS; CDR2 reads YYEKEE (reference sequence). As DNA, the CDR3 is TGTGCCAGCAGCTTGACACAGGGGGGCGTTGGGGCTTTCTTT. Translated: CASSLTQGGVGAFF.

This clone was counted only a few times. V is TRBV6-6 and J is TRBJ1-6; D is perhaps TRBD1 (5 bases). Trimming left V 3 bases short and J 10 bases short, with 13 bases between. The CDR3 spans 14 residues. Looked up from germline, CDR1 is MNHNY and CDR2 is SVGAGI (reference sequence). In DNA, the CDR3 is TGTGCCAGCAGTTATCAGGGTGAAAGCTCACCCCTCCACTTT. This codes for CASSYQGESSPLHF.

V and J are TRBV19 and TRBJ1-5; 10 bases agree with TRBD1. The CDR3 has 14 residues. Germline CDR1 is LNHDA and CDR2 is SQIVND (reference sequence). The ends lost 8 bases at V and 7 bases at J; junction bases unmatched: 8. CDR3 sequence: CASDRDRGRQPQHF. The CDR3 nucleotides are TGTGCCAGTGACCGGGACAGGGGCCGCCAGCCCCAGCATTTT.

The chain couples TRBV7-6 to TRBJ2-1, with D possibly TRBD2 on 5 matching bases. V lost 2 bases and J lost 4, with 9 bases in between. This CDR3 is 14 amino acids long. CDR1 SGHVS and CDR2 FNYEAQ come from the germline V gene. CDR3 nucleotides: TGTGCCAGCAGCTTACGGACTCAATACAATGAGCAGTTCTTC. As protein: CASSLRTQYNEQFF.

The chain links TRBV6-1 to TRBJ1-5, with TRBD1 matching 7 bases. The V gene's germline CDR1 is MNHNS and CDR2 SASEGT. The CDR3 is 15 amino acids. The J segment lost 6 bases and the V segment lost 3 bases, leaving 8 bases of the junction unmatched. The CDR3 loop is CASSDNRAGGQPQHF. The CDR3 region has the DNA TGTGCCAGCAGTGACAACAGGGCAGGGGGTCAGCCCCAGCATTTT.

The chain recombines TRBV3-1 (or the pseudogene TRBV3-2) with TRBJ2-1; a possible D gene is TRBD2 (5 bases). Germline V lookup: CDR1 LGHDT, CDR2 YNNKEL (reference sequence). This CDR3 contains 16 residues. Between the trimmed V and J ends, which lost 0 bases and 7 bases, there was a span of 16 bases. DNA for the CDR3: TGTGCCAGCAGCCAAGATGGTGGGCCGGGGTATAATGAGCAGTTCTTC. Translating it yields CASSQDGGPGYNEQFF.

The chain combines TRBV27 with TRBJ2-1; D is uncertain. Looked up from germline, CDR1 is MNHEY and CDR2 is SMNVEV (reference sequence). This CDR3 region has 15 residues. The V end lost 10 bases, the J end lost 5 bases, and 21 bases lay between the germline ends. CDR3 sequence: CATQRRPLGNNEQFF. The DNA for the CDR3 is TGTGCCACCCAAAGAAGGCCCTTGGGGAACAATGAGCAGTTCTTC.

The gene calls are TRBV27 and TRBJ1-2, with no clear D. CDR1 and CDR2 from the germline V gene are MNHEY and SMNVEV (reference sequence). The CDR3 is 12 residues long. V lost 5 bases and J lost 2, with 6 bases in between. The chain's CDR3 is CASSPGNYGYTF. The CDR3 DNA reads as TGTGCCAGCAGTCCCGGAAACTATGGCTACACCTTC.

The chain recombines TRBV11-2 with TRBJ2-7; D is possibly TRBD1 (6 bases). The CDR3 length is 15 residues. V was pared by 1 base and J by 4 bases, with 14 bases between. Per the germline V gene, CDR1 is SGHAT and CDR2 is FQNNGV. The CDR3 bases are TGTGCCAGCAGCTTAGGTTGGGTGAGGGGGTACGAGCAGTACTTC. It specifies CASSLGWVRGYEQYF.